Below, one T cell receptor (beta chain) is given with its context. Per the germline V gene, CDR1 is LNHNV and CDR2 is YYDKDF (reference sequence). V was cut by 1 base and J by 10 bases, with 17 bases left in between. CDR3 length: 16 residues. This sample is part of a study of blood T cell repertoires in COVID-19. Overall study context: Spain, Italy and the United States supplied samples that represented acute and convalescent COVID-19.

The repertoire was sequenced with immunoSEQ multiplex PCR; TCRdb's copy has only in-frame clones and lacks some. The sample has nearly 350,000 clones; over 75% are singletons. The chain is built from TRBV15 and TRBJ1-6; TRBD1 is a possible D gene (6 bases). Specimen: PBMCs or T cells enriched from blood (not recorded which). This sequence was found in a woman aged 25-40 years who had recovered from COVID-19. The CDR3 loop is CATSRGTGKSGSPLHF. The CDR3 bases are TGTGCCACCAGCAGAGGTACAGGGAAATCAGGGTCACCCCTCCACTTT.